The 15 T cell receptor beta chains given below trace back to one sample, sequenced in a study of T cells after yellow fever vaccination. TCRdb re-analysed the 5' RACE reads in MiXCR, keeping a single row per CDR3 protein. The table has some 400,000 distinct CDR3 sequences, roughly 20% seen once; the top ten hold roughly a sixth. This specimen was PBMCs, taken before the yellow fever booster vaccination. All receptors derive from a man aged 18 to 30 who received the YFV17D yellow fever vaccine.

The chain couples TRBV20-1 to TRBJ2-3; TRBD2 aligns across 11 bases. The CDR3 consists of 14 residues. Germline V gene sequence: CDR1 DFQATT, CDR2 SNEGSKA (reference sequence). After removal of 6 bases from V and 1 base from J, the junction contained 3 bases not matched to a gene. DNA for the CDR3: TGCAGTGCCCCGGGACTAGCGGGCACAGATACGCAGTATTTT. Its protein product is CSAPGLAGTDTQYF.

The J gene is TRBJ2-5, the V gene TRBV4-3, with a weak D call TRBD1 (6 bases). Germline-derived CDR1 and CDR2 are LGHNA and YSLEER. The CDR3 covers 17 residues. V lost 0 bases to trimming and J lost 1 base, with 15 bases between them. For the CDR3, the DNA is TGCGCCAGCAGCCAAGATTCAAGGGGCAGGGGCCAAGAGACCCAGTACTTC. This gives the protein CASSQDSRGRGQETQYF.

The genes are TRBV29-1 and TRBJ2-2, with TRBD2 as a possible D gene (5 bases). The CDR3 loop spans 14 amino acids. Per germline, CDR1 SQVTM and CDR2 ANQGSEA. V was trimmed by 5 bases and J by 7 bases, leaving 17 bases between them. CDR3 coding DNA: TGCAGCGTTTCCCCGGATGGGAGAGGCGGGGAGCTGTTTTTT. Its protein is CSVSPDGRGGELFF.

This clonotype was seen only a few times. This chain uses TRBV20-1 with TRBJ2-3; D possibly matches TRBD1 or TRBD2 (5 bases each). V lost 3 bases to trimming and J lost 2 bases, with 9 bases between them. Looked up from germline, CDR1 is DFQATT and CDR2 is SNEGSKA (reference sequence). This CDR3 is built from 13 residues. DNA of the CDR3: TGCAGTGCTAGTGGGGGTCACACAGATACGCAGTATTTT. Translation: CSASGGHTDTQYF.

The rearrangement joins TRBV6-5 to TRBJ1-1; possibly TRBD1 for D (6 bases). Per the germline V gene, CDR1 is MNHEY and CDR2 is SVGAGI. Trimming pared 0 bases from V and 0 bases from J, leaving 8 bases between. The CDR3 loop spans 15 amino acids. CDR3 sequence reads: CASSYSEGVNTEAFF. The DNA for the CDR3 is TGTGCCAGCAGTTACTCAGAGGGGGTGAACACTGAAGCTTTCTTT.

The V call is TRBV12-3 or TRBV12-4, the J call TRBJ2-2, with a weak D call TRBD2 (6 bases). The CDR3 consists of 16 residues. Trimming shortened V by 0 bases and J by 7 bases, and 15 bases separated the two germline ends. CDR3 protein: CASSLARGAAGGELFF. CDR3 sequence (DNA): TGTGCCAGCAGTTTAGCGCGAGGGGCAGCGGGCGGGGAGCTGTTTTTT.

The chain carries TRBV4-1 and TRBJ2-1; D is undetermined. Germline assignment: CDR1 MGHRA and CDR2 YSYEKL. V gave up 3 bases and J gave up 0 bases, with 6 bases separating them. The length of the CDR3 is 14 residues. In nucleotides, the CDR3 is TGCGCCAGCAGCCAGCCGGGCTCCTACAATGAGCAGTTCTTC. Its protein product is CASSQPGSYNEQFF.

This clonotype came up a few times. The gene calls are TRBV15 and TRBJ2-1, with D tentatively TRBD1 (5 bases). Germline CDR1 reads LNHNV; CDR2 reads YYDKDF (reference sequence). The V end was cut by 5 bases, the J end by 3 bases, with 17 bases between. The CDR3 extends over 16 amino acids. The CDR3 is CATSPHRQGNYNEQFF. The DNA of the CDR3 is TGTGCCACCAGCCCGCACCGGCAGGGTAACTACAATGAGCAGTTCTTC.

This CDR3 reads CASGLGTGANVLTF. The CDR3 region has the DNA TGTGCTAGTGGTTTGGGAACTGGGGCCAACGTCCTGACTTTC. The gene calls are TRBV12-5 and TRBJ2-6; no reliable D call. Germline V CDR1 and CDR2: LGHNT, FRNRAP. The CDR3 covers 14 residues. V dropped 1 base and J dropped 2 bases, with 3 bases sitting between them.

This chain connects TRBV2 to TRBJ1-5, with D possibly matching TRBD1 (5 bases). Trimming cost V 6 bases and J 4 bases, with 16 bases left between them. The CDR3 loop spans 15 amino acids. Germline-derived CDR1 and CDR2 are SNHLY and FYNNEI. CDR3 residues: CASRRGGEVNQPQHF. The DNA of the CDR3 is TGTGCCAGCAGGCGTGGGGGGGAGGTAAATCAGCCCCAGCATTTT. The full variable domain, rest sourced from reference TRBV2 and TRBJ1-5, is EPEVTQTPSHQVTQMGQEVILRCVPISNHLYFYWYRQILGQKVEFLVSFYNNEISEKSEIFDDQFSVERPDGSNFTLKIRSTKLEDSAMYFCASRRGGEVNQPQHFGDGTRLSIL.

This clonotype showed up just a few times. The V gene is TRBV4-1, the J gene TRBJ1-2; maybe TRBD1 (6 bases). CDR3 length: 15 amino acids. Trimming left V 4 bases short and J 8 bases short, with 20 bases between. Germline V gene sequence: CDR1 MGHRA, CDR2 YSYEKL. The CDR3 DNA is TGCGCCAGCAGCCCTAGTGGGGCAGGGGCCTGGGGCTACACCTTC. Protein product: CASSPSGAGAWGYTF.

The V gene is TRBV6-5, the J gene TRBJ1-2; D call uncertain. CDR3 length: 18 amino acids. V lost 6 bases, J lost 4 bases, and 27 bases lay in between. Germline V CDR1 and CDR2: MNHEY, SVGAGI. The CDR3 nucleotides read TGTGCCAGCAGGGAACGAAACGAGTGGGAGGGAATCGGCTATGGCTACACCTTC. It translates to CASRERNEWEGIGYGYTF.

The gene calls are TRBV9 and TRBJ2-3; tentative D call: TRBD1 (6 bases). Looked up from germline, CDR1 is SGDLS and CDR2 is YYNGEE. The CDR3 extends over 16 amino acids. V lost 0 bases and J 2 bases, leaving 13 bases between the germline ends. The CDR3 region is CASSVDPGHPTDTQYF. CDR3 nucleotides: TGTGCCAGCAGCGTAGACCCGGGACACCCCACAGATACGCAGTATTTT.

Only a few counts were recorded for this clonotype. V usage is TRBV3-1 and J usage is TRBJ2-1; D may be TRBD1 or TRBD2 (5 bases each). Between the trimmed V and J ends, which lost 8 bases and 4 bases, there was a span of 9 bases. Germline V gene lookup returns CDR1 LGHDT and CDR2 YNNKEL (reference sequence). This CDR3 comprises 12 residues. This chain's CDR3 is CASRDPYNEQFF. Here the CDR3 DNA reads TGTGCCAGCCGGGACCCTTACAATGAGCAGTTCTTC.

This rearrangement joins TRBV6-5 to TRBJ2-7; D unclear. Deletions cut 6 bases from V and 3 bases from J, with 15 bases between. The germline V gene encodes CDR1 MNHEY and CDR2 SVGAGI. This CDR3 is 14 amino acids long. The CDR3 here is CASRSAARLYEQYV. The DNA for the CDR3 is TGTGCCAGCAGATCCGCCGCCCGACTCTACGAGCAGTACGTC.